The source of this T cell receptor (beta chain) is a study of CD8 T cells in Susac syndrome. The CDR3 has 15 residues. V shed 6 bases and J shed 4 bases, with 18 bases lying between them. RNA amounts of about 0.5 to 1 ug underwent reverse transcription with random hexamers. Each CDR3 protein gets one entry after TCRdb re-called the immunoSEQ multiplex PCR reads with MiXCR. The sample carries 85,000 to 120,000 distinct CDR3 sequences, around 94% recorded once. This receptor was taken from a human donor with Susac syndrome. The V gene is TRBV12-3 or TRBV12-4, the J gene TRBJ1-2; tentatively, D is TRBD1 (5 bases). The sequenced sample consisted of CD8+ T cells from PBMCs. In DNA, the CDR3 is TGTGCCAGCAGCGCTCCGGGGCCTACTTCCTATGGCTACACCTTC. Translation gives CASSAPGPTSYGYTF.